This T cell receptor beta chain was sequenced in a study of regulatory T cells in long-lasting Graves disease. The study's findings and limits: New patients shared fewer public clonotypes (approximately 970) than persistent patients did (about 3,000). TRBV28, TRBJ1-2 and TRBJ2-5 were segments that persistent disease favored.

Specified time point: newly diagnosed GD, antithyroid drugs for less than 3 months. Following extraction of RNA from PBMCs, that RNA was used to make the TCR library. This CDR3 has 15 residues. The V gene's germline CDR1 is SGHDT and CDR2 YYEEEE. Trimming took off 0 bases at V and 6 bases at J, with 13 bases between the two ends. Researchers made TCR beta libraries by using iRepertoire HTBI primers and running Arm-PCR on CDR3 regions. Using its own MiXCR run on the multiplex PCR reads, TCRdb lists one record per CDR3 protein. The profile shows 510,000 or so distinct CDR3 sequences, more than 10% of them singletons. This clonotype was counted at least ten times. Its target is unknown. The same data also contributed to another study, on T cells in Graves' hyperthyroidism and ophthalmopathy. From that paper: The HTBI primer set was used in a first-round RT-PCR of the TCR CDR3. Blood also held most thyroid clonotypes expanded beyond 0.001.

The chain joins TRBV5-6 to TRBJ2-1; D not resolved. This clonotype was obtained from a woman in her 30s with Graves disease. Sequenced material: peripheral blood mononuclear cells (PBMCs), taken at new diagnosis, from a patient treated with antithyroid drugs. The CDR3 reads CASSLVQVFVNEQFF. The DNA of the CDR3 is TGTGCCAGCAGCTTGGTTCAGGTATTTGTCAATGAGCAGTTCTTC.